The present T cell receptor (beta chain) was sequenced within a study of blood T cell repertoires in COVID-19. Some clones are missing from TCRdb's copy, which holds only in-frame ones; the method was immunoSEQ multiplex PCR. The sample contains hundreds of thousands of clones, approximately 90% of which appear only once. Deletions cut 2 bases from V and 5 bases from J, with 18 bases between. Germline V CDR1 and CDR2: MGHRA, YSYEKL. CDR3 size: 16 residues. Source material: PBMCs or T cells enriched from blood (not recorded which). The sequence derives from a woman aged 18 to 35 who had recovered from COVID-19. The rearrangement joins TRBV4-1 to TRBJ1-1; D may be TRBD1 (5 bases). The CDR3 spells CASSQPSKGYGTEAFF. The DNA of the CDR3 is TGCGCCAGCAGCCAACCAAGCAAGGGGTATGGTACTGAAGCTTTCTTT.